This T cell receptor beta chain came from a study of cytomegalovirus exposure and HLA in healthy donors (dated by TCRdb to the late 2010s). With regard to the full study: According to a later analysis, one platform produced both the 110 or so validation repertoires and the 670 or so repertoires of the first cohort. The study aimed to test whether cataloging public T cell receptors could reveal signatures of past pathogen exposure. In addition to the first cohort of 666 subjects, a separate validation cohort of around 110 different subjects was used. To predict cytomegalovirus infection status, the study combined high-throughput TCR immunosequencing, statistical association of individual TCRs with disease status, and machine learning.

The research as a whole found: Most TCR sequences were seen in very few donors, while some public TCRs were found in many individuals. The authors suggested that the approach could potentially be generalized to other disease states and immunological phenotypes. The study listed 164 TCR beta chains as associated with cytomegalovirus. Cytomegalovirus status was reported to be diagnosed by the classifier with high specificity and sensitivity in both the original and validation cohorts. All 120 or so repertoires were used to score co-occurrence in the validation cohort in a later analysis, because that analysis had no HLA typing for the cohort. In a later analysis, TCRs clustered in the first cohort were found to also tend to co-occur in the approximately 120 validation repertoires, with about 93% of cluster scores above 0. In vitro tests confirmed that three of the cytomegalovirus-associated TCR beta chains recognize cytomegalovirus antigens.

CDR1 SNHLY and CDR2 FYNNEI were looked up in the germline V gene. Deletion took 0 bases off V and 4 bases off J, with a span of 9 bases between the germline ends. The CDR3 spans 14 residues, from the cysteine through the phenylalanine. The sequence is cut down to CDR3 DNA, 42 bases in frame from base 1. About this clone: The clone's antigen remains unknown. No per-base quality is available; no much larger clone lies one base away.

Library creation used the immunoSEQ multiplex PCR assay. As for how the authors treated the data: A statistical classification framework was built for diagnosing cytomegalovirus status from the catalog of TCR beta chain sequences. The table was pulled from immuneACCESS by TCRdb, which kept in-frame rearrangements only. Such tables lose some clones; where checked, under half of the loss comes from unresolved V genes, and the rest has no known cause. The V and J calls and the clone size are those of that table, but D and trimming were determined from the DNA. The sample table lists hundreds of thousands of clones, more than 75% of them with a count of one. The ten largest make up around 1.2% of the sample. Separate from the roughly 630-subject first cohort, the validation cohort of some 130 subjects was the group to which the donors belonged.

The clonotype originates from a woman aged 30 to 39 in good health and CMV-seropositive. The chain was built from TRBV2 and TRBJ1-2; no confident D gene assignment can be made. The sequenced sample was PBMCs. The nucleotide sequence is TGTGCCAGCAGTGAAGCAGCGGCGTTCTATGGCTACACCTTC. Translation gives CASSEAAAFYGYTF.